A selection of T cell receptor beta chains follows, all from one sample in a study of glioma-infiltrating T cells. TCRdb re-called the multiplex PCR reads through MiXCR, storing one row per CDR3 protein. Altogether approximately 120,000 distinct CDR3 sequences are present, more than 20% being singletons, with the ten largest covering roughly 15%. The material sequenced was glioma tissue, nonneoplastic brain tissue, or PBMCs (not recorded which). These receptors were taken from a human donor with low-grade glioma or glioblastoma, undergoing nonglioma brain surgery, or in good health (not recorded which). Each CDR3 is given with its conserved first and last residue. D genes are given only for firm matches. Some rows have no size entry. The others give once, few or many, or a class for an expanded clone.

j_gene	abundance	d_gene	v_gene	CDR3aa	CDR3nt
TRBJ2-3	NA	NA	TRBV3-1	CASSQAGLADTQYF	TGTGCCAGCAGCCAAGCAGGGCTGGCAGATACGCAGTATTTT
TRBJ2-3	many	NA	TRBV19	CASSIAGPGDTQYF	TGTGCCAGTAGTATAGCGGGGCCTGGAGATACGCAGTATTTT
TRBJ1-2	many	NA	TRBV3-1	CASSQGAGLGYTF	TGTGCCAGCAGCCAAGGGGCAGGGTTGGGCTACACCTTC
TRBJ2-7	many	NA	TRBV20-1	CSARIPGQGTLYEQYF	TGCAGTGCTAGAATACCGGGACAAGGGACCCTCTACGAGCAGTACTTC
TRBJ2-5	many	TRBD1	TRBV3-1	CASSLGQGAQETQYF	TGTGCCAGCAGCCTGGGACAGGGGGCACAAGAGACCCAGTACTTC
TRBJ1-2	many	NA	TRBV27	CASRRPNEGYTF	TGTGCCAGCAGAAGACCAAACGAAGGCTACACCTTC
TRBJ2-3	many	NA	TRBV6-6	CASSYSVLDTQYF	TGTGCCAGCAGTTACTCCGTTCTAGATACGCAGTATTTT
TRBJ2-3	many	NA	TRBV2	CASRNRDFYTDTQYF	TGTGCCAGCAGGAACCGGGACTTTTACACAGATACGCAGTATTTT
TRBJ2-2	NA	NA	TRBV5-6	CASYLSGTGELFF	TGTGCCAGTTACTTGAGCGGAACCGGGGAGCTGTTTTTT
TRBJ1-5	many	NA	TRBV6-2/TRBV6-3	CASSSPRRGNQPQHF	TGTGCCAGCAGTTCACCAAGGAGGGGGAATCAGCCCCAGCATTTT
TRBJ2-1	many	NA	TRBV7-2	CASSLGANNEQFF	TGTGCCAGCAGCTTAGGGGCCAACAATGAGCAGTTCTTC
TRBJ1-5	few	NA	TRBV7-9	CASSAPGTASSQPQHF	TGTGCCAGCAGCGCACCAGGGACCGCTAGCAGTCAGCCCCAGCATTTT
TRBJ2-5	many	NA	TRBV4-1	CASSQGPYQETQYF	TGCGCCAGCAGCCAGGGACCGTACCAAGAGACCCAGTACTTC
TRBJ2-7	NA	NA	TRBV29-1	CSVGWDEQYF	TGCAGCGTGGGATGGGACGAGCAGTACTTC
TRBJ1-2	many	NA	TRBV6-1	CASSDRLRGANYGYTF	TGTGCCAGCAGTGACCGACTACGAGGGGCTAACTATGGCTACACCTTC
TRBJ2-7	many	TRBD2	TRBV4-1	CASGQVFREGEQYF	TGCGCCAGCGGCCAAGTTTTCAGGGAGGGCGAGCAGTACTTC
TRBJ2-2	many	NA	TRBV6-2/TRBV6-3	CASSYSSPSNGELFF	TGTGCCAGCAGTTACTCGAGCCCGAGCAACGGGGAGCTGTTTTTT
TRBJ1-1	many	NA	TRBV14	CASSQVNVGTEAFF	TGTGCCAGCAGCCAAGTTAACGTGGGCACTGAAGCTTTCTTT
TRBJ2-7	few	NA	TRBV28	CASKPQGYEQYF	TGTGCCAGTAAGCCTCAGGGCTACGAGCAGTACTTC
TRBJ2-7	many	TRBD1	TRBV28	CASRRRQGALGEQYF	TGTGCCAGCAGACGACGACAGGGGGCCCTAGGCGAGCAGTACTTC
TRBJ1-2	NA	NA	TRBV25-1	CASSARVGTTYGYTF	TGTGCCAGCAGTGCTAGGGTTGGGACAACCTATGGCTACACCTTC
TRBJ2-3	many	TRBD2	TRBV7-2	CASSFYPREADTQYF	TGTGCCAGCAGCTTTTATCCCCGGGAGGCAGATACGCAGTATTTT